This T cell receptor beta chain was recovered during a study of vaccination effects on CD4 cells after COVID-19. Overall study findings and caveats: Limitations: small convalescent group and missing early post-infection timepoints. Marked clonal contraction was seen in infection- and vaccine-induced clones late after vaccination.

TCRdb's copy holds only in-frame clones and misses some; the assay was immunoSEQ multiplex PCR. The data show 30,000 to 35,000 clones, with 73% seen just once and approximately 30% held by the top ten. As for this clone: Its specificity is not known.

Expansion of antigen-specific CD4+ T cells with viral peptide pools was carried out by the ViraFEST assay before sequencing. Researchers isolated CD4+ T cells once less than twelve days of culture had elapsed. Nucleocapsid antibodies were negative in the vaccine recipients, who had never had SARS-CoV-2 infection. IL-2 at 8 to 10 IU/ml and peptides at around 10 ug/ml were added to cultured PBMC, approximately 2.2 million per well. Trimming took 5 bases from V and 0 from J, leaving 17 bases between them. The CDR3 sequence is 18 residues long. The germline CDR1 and CDR2 sequences are MDHEN and SYDVKM. Specimen: CD4+ T cells from PBMCs cultured with HCoV-OC43 spike peptides, collected before COVID-19 vaccination. Subset defined: HCoV-OC43 spike overlapping peptide pool stimulation. The chain links TRBV28 to TRBJ2-6; a possible D gene is TRBD2 (6 bases). The sequence came from a human donor who received a COVID-19 vaccine. CDR3 loop: CASSLPGTPSSGANVLTF. The CDR3 DNA follows: TGTGCCAGCAGTCTTCCCGGGACTCCCAGCTCTGGGGCCAACGTCCTGACTTTC.